This is a list of T cell receptor beta chains from one sample in a study of cytomegalovirus exposure and HLA in healthy donors. Measured with immunoSEQ multiplex PCR; TCRdb has only the in-frame clones, and not every one. The data hold 140,000 to 150,000 clones, with about three quarters observed a single time. Sample: PBMCs. The source of these receptors is a man in his forties in good health and CMV-seropositive. Both conserved end residues are part of each CDR3. The order of the fields is CDR3 length, D gene, clone size, V gene, J gene, CDR3 protein, CDR3 DNA. D genes are given only for firm matches. Where a row states a size, it is once, few, many or the class of an expanded clone; other rows omit it.

CDR3 length: 13
D gene: TRBD2
clone size: NA
V gene: TRBV30
J gene: TRBJ2-7
CDR3 protein: CALSGGSSYEQYF
CDR3 DNA: TGTGCCCTATCGGGCGGGAGCTCCTACGAGCAGTACTTC

CDR3 length: 15
D gene: NA
clone size: NA
V gene: TRBV25-1
J gene: TRBJ1-3
CDR3 protein: CASSDPGQSGNTIYF
CDR3 DNA: TGTGCCAGCAGTGACCCCGGACAGTCTGGAAACACCATATATTTT

CDR3 length: 12
D gene: TRBD1
clone size: NA
V gene: TRBV30
J gene: TRBJ1-4
CDR3 protein: CASDREGEKLFF
CDR3 DNA: TGTGCCTCGGACAGGGAAGGCGAAAAACTGTTTTTT

CDR3 length: 17
D gene: TRBD1
clone size: NA
V gene: TRBV6-1
J gene: TRBJ2-1
CDR3 protein: CASSVSSGTGKYNEQFF
CDR3 DNA: TGTGCCAGCAGTGTATCATCCGGGACAGGGAAATACAATGAGCAGTTCTTC

CDR3 length: 14
D gene: TRBD2
clone size: NA
V gene: TRBV30
J gene: TRBJ2-1
CDR3 protein: CAGQGTSADNEQFF
CDR3 DNA: TGTGCCGGACAAGGGACTAGCGCAGACAATGAGCAGTTCTTC

CDR3 length: 17
D gene: TRBD1
clone size: NA
V gene: TRBV6-1
J gene: TRBJ1-5
CDR3 protein: CASSDLLGQGATQPQHF
CDR3 DNA: TGTGCCAGCAGTGATCTTTTGGGACAGGGGGCGACTCAGCCCCAGCATTTT

CDR3 length: 15
D gene: TRBD1
clone size: once
V gene: TRBV19
J gene: TRBJ1-2
CDR3 protein: CASSMSGTGNYGYTF
CDR3 DNA: TGTGCCAGTAGTATGTCCGGGACAGGGAACTATGGCTACACCTTC

CDR3 length: 13
D gene: NA
clone size: NA
V gene: TRBV6-1
J gene: TRBJ1-5
CDR3 protein: CASSESTLLPQHF
CDR3 DNA: TGTGCCAGCAGTGAATCAACTTTGCTGCCCCAGCATTTT

CDR3 length: 15
D gene: NA
clone size: NA
V gene: TRBV21-1
J gene: TRBJ2-7
CDR3 protein: CATQYHRACHYEQYF
CDR3 DNA: TGTGCCACCCAATATCACAGGGCTTGTCACTACGAGCAGTACTTC

CDR3 length: 17
D gene: NA
clone size: NA
V gene: TRBV5-1
J gene: TRBJ1-2
CDR3 protein: CASSLMQGNGLSYGYTF
CDR3 DNA: TGCGCCAGCAGCTTGATGCAGGGGAATGGGTTGAGCTATGGCTACACCTTC

CDR3 length: 13
D gene: TRBD1
clone size: NA
V gene: TRBV5-6
J gene: TRBJ2-5
CDR3 protein: CASSRDSRETQYF
CDR3 DNA: TGTGCCAGCAGCCGGGACAGTAGGGAGACCCAGTACTTC

CDR3 length: 15
D gene: TRBD1
clone size: NA
V gene: TRBV28
J gene: TRBJ2-7
CDR3 protein: CASSPTGTGGYEQYF
CDR3 DNA: TGTGCCAGCAGTCCCACCGGGACAGGGGGTTACGAGCAGTACTTC

CDR3 length: 16
D gene: TRBD1
clone size: NA
V gene: TRBV19
J gene: TRBJ1-5
CDR3 protein: CASSITDRAGNQPQHF
CDR3 DNA: TGTGCCAGTAGCATAACCGACAGGGCTGGCAATCAGCCCCAGCATTTT

CDR3 length: 15
D gene: TRBD2
clone size: NA
V gene: TRBV4-1
J gene: TRBJ2-3
CDR3 protein: CASSLLAMGTDTQYF
CDR3 DNA: TGCGCCAGCAGCCTACTAGCGATGGGTACAGATACGCAGTATTTT

CDR3 length: 14
D gene: NA
clone size: NA
V gene: TRBV2
J gene: TRBJ2-1
CDR3 protein: CASSEELAYNEQFF
CDR3 DNA: TGTGCCAGCAGTGAAGAGCTAGCCTACAATGAGCAGTTCTTC

CDR3 length: 16
D gene: TRBD2
clone size: NA
V gene: TRBV29-1
J gene: TRBJ2-1
CDR3 protein: CSVLVGLAGVGNEQFF
CDR3 DNA: TGCAGCGTATTGGTGGGACTAGCGGGAGTCGGGAATGAGCAGTTCTTC

CDR3 length: 13
D gene: TRBD1
clone size: NA
V gene: TRBV7-9
J gene: TRBJ1-2
CDR3 protein: CASSQGQTHGYTF
CDR3 DNA: TGTGCCAGCAGCCAGGGACAGACCCATGGCTACACCTTC

CDR3 length: 15
D gene: NA
clone size: NA
V gene: TRBV5-1
J gene: TRBJ2-7
CDR3 protein: CASSSDAGFTYEQYF
CDR3 DNA: TGCGCCAGCAGCAGTGATGCAGGGTTCACCTACGAGCAGTACTTC

CDR3 length: 13
D gene: NA
clone size: NA
V gene: TRBV19
J gene: TRBJ1-1
CDR3 protein: CASRMPGSTEAFF
CDR3 DNA: TGTGCCAGTAGAATGCCGGGATCCACTGAAGCTTTCTTT

CDR3 length: 15
D gene: TRBD2
clone size: NA
V gene: TRBV27
J gene: TRBJ2-7
CDR3 protein: CASSFTAGGLYEQYF
CDR3 DNA: TGTGCCAGCAGTTTCACTGCGGGAGGGCTGTACGAGCAGTACTTC

CDR3 length: 12
D gene: NA
clone size: NA
V gene: TRBV2
J gene: TRBJ1-5
CDR3 protein: CASSGDNQPQHF
CDR3 DNA: TGTGCCAGCAGTGGCGACAATCAGCCCCAGCATTTT

CDR3 length: 15
D gene: TRBD1
clone size: NA
V gene: TRBV6-5
J gene: TRBJ2-1
CDR3 protein: CASSYGTGHDNEQFF
CDR3 DNA: TGTGCCAGCAGTTACGGGACAGGACACGACAATGAGCAGTTCTTC

CDR3 length: 13
D gene: TRBD1
clone size: NA
V gene: TRBV19
J gene: TRBJ1-1
CDR3 protein: CASSVQGSTEAFF
CDR3 DNA: TGTGCCAGTAGTGTACAGGGGTCTACCGAAGCTTTCTTT

CDR3 length: 19
D gene: TRBD1
clone size: few
V gene: TRBV4-2
J gene: TRBJ2-5
CDR3 protein: CASSQDSITGTGPGETQYF
CDR3 DNA: TGTGCCAGCAGCCAAGATTCTATAACTGGGACAGGGCCGGGGGAGACCCAGTACTTC

CDR3 length: 14
D gene: NA
clone size: once
V gene: TRBV4-1
J gene: TRBJ1-3
CDR3 protein: CASSQVSGGNTIYF
CDR3 DNA: TGCGCCAGCAGCCAAGTATCAGGGGGAAACACCATATATTTT

CDR3 length: 15
D gene: TRBD1
clone size: NA
V gene: TRBV28
J gene: TRBJ2-5
CDR3 protein: CASSFSGQTFETQYF
CDR3 DNA: TGTGCCAGCAGTTTTTCGGGACAGACCTTCGAGACCCAGTACTTC

CDR3 length: 21
D gene: NA
clone size: NA
V gene: TRBV12-2
J gene: TRBJ2-3
CDR3 protein: CASRLASGLAGGPRSTDTQYF
CDR3 DNA: TGTGCAAGTCGCTTAGCATCGGGACTAGCGGGAGGGCCTCGATCCACAGATACGCAGTATTTT

CDR3 length: 16
D gene: NA
clone size: NA
V gene: TRBV18
J gene: TRBJ2-6
CDR3 protein: CASSPSGGSGANVLTF
CDR3 DNA: TGTGCCAGCTCACCTTCGGGTGGCTCTGGGGCCAACGTCCTGACTTTC

CDR3 length: 15
D gene: TRBD2
clone size: few
V gene: TRBV6-4
J gene: TRBJ2-5
CDR3 protein: CASSPTSGSSETQYF
CDR3 DNA: TGTGCCAGCAGTCCGACTAGCGGGAGTTCAGAGACCCAGTACTTC

CDR3 length: 14
D gene: TRBD2
clone size: NA
V gene: TRBV7-3
J gene: TRBJ2-1
CDR3 protein: CASSSGLAGEEQFF
CDR3 DNA: TGTGCCAGCAGCTCAGGACTAGCGGGAGAAGAGCAGTTCTTC

CDR3 length: 14
D gene: NA
clone size: NA
V gene: TRBV30
J gene: TRBJ1-4
CDR3 protein: CAWSMDTQNEKLFF
CDR3 DNA: TGTGCCTGGAGTATGGACACCCAGAATGAAAAACTGTTTTTT